This is a list of T cell receptor beta chains from one sample in a study of human T cells and chemical hapten exposure. One entry per CDR3 protein results from TCRdb running MiXCR on the RACE reads. Of some 380,000 distinct CDR3 sequences listed, around 5% were seen once; the top ten hold 2% to 2.5%. The sequencing here drew on whole blood, taken in connection with sensitization to the hapten diphenylcyclopropenone (DPC). Every receptor here comes from a woman aged 45-65 years with alopecia areata. Some clones in this sample may be carry-over from other donors' samples. CDR3s include the opening cysteine and the closing phenylalanine or tryptophan. Fields, in order: clone size, J gene, V gene, D gene, CDR3 DNA, CDR3 protein. D genes are given only for firm matches. Expanded clones are given a class, and other clones once, few, many or no size at all.

abundance: few; j_gene: TRBJ2-5; v_gene: TRBV13; d_gene: NA; CDR3nt: TGTGCCAGCAGTATAGGAGCAGAGACCCAGTACTTC; CDR3aa: CASSIGAETQYF
abundance: NA; j_gene: TRBJ2-1; v_gene: TRBV2; d_gene: NA; CDR3nt: TGTGCCAGCGGGGGCGGGGGCAATGAGCAGTTCTTC; CDR3aa: CASGGGGNEQFF
abundance: many; j_gene: TRBJ2-7; v_gene: TRBV7-9; d_gene: TRBD1; CDR3nt: TGTGCCAGCAGCTTACGGTCGGCAGGGGGCCTCTACGAGCAGTACTTC; CDR3aa: CASSLRSAGGLYEQYF
abundance: many; j_gene: TRBJ1-2; v_gene: TRBV2; d_gene: TRBD1; CDR3nt: TGTGCCAGCAGTGCCGGGACAGGGTTTGTTGGCTACACCTTC; CDR3aa: CASSAGTGFVGYTF
abundance: NA; j_gene: TRBJ2-1; v_gene: TRBV14; d_gene: NA; CDR3nt: TGTGCCAGCAGCCAAGGCGAGTGGGACTACAATGAGCAGTTCTTC; CDR3aa: CASSQGEWDYNEQFF
abundance: many; j_gene: TRBJ2-5; v_gene: TRBV7-2; d_gene: NA; CDR3nt: TGTGCCAGCAGCTCCCAGGGGAGCGAGAAGGAGACCCAGTACTTC; CDR3aa: CASSSQGSEKETQYF
abundance: many; j_gene: TRBJ1-5; v_gene: TRBV12-3/TRBV12-4; d_gene: NA; CDR3nt: TGTGCCAGCAGTTTAGCTGTCGGAACAGGGCAGCCCCAGCATTTT; CDR3aa: CASSLAVGTGQPQHF
abundance: NA; j_gene: TRBJ1-1; v_gene: TRBV7-9; d_gene: NA; CDR3nt: TGTGCCAGCAGCTTACCCGCAGCCACTGAAGCTTTCTTT; CDR3aa: CASSLPAATEAFF
abundance: NA; j_gene: TRBJ1-1; v_gene: TRBV10-3; d_gene: TRBD1; CDR3nt: TGTGCCATCAGTGAGGATGGGACAGAGGAAGCTTTCTTT; CDR3aa: CAISEDGTEEAFF
abundance: many; j_gene: TRBJ2-3; v_gene: TRBV13; d_gene: NA; CDR3nt: TGTGCCAGCAGCTTACGGTCGGGACACGGCACAGATACGCAGTATTTT; CDR3aa: CASSLRSGHGTDTQYF
abundance: few; j_gene: TRBJ2-1; v_gene: TRBV29-1; d_gene: NA; CDR3nt: TGCAGCACCCGCCCTGATCGGTACAATGAGCAGTTCTTC; CDR3aa: CSTRPDRYNEQFF
abundance: many; j_gene: TRBJ2-6; v_gene: TRBV9; d_gene: NA; CDR3nt: TGTGCCAGCAGCGGGGCCGGGACGTCTGGACTTACTGGGGCCAACGTCCTGACTTTC; CDR3aa: CASSGAGTSGLTGANVLTF
abundance: many; j_gene: TRBJ2-1; v_gene: TRBV4-2; d_gene: TRBD2; CDR3nt: TGTGCCAGCAGCCAAGAACTAGCGGGGTCCTACAATGAGCAGTTCTTC; CDR3aa: CASSQELAGSYNEQFF
abundance: many; j_gene: TRBJ1-3; v_gene: TRBV27; d_gene: NA; CDR3nt: TGTGCCAGCAGTTTCACTTCGAGCTCTGGAAACACCATATATTTT; CDR3aa: CASSFTSSSGNTIYF
abundance: many; j_gene: TRBJ1-1; v_gene: TRBV6-2/TRBV6-3; d_gene: NA; CDR3nt: TGTGCCAGCAGTCCCTCGTTGGGCAGGAATAGCGAGGCTTTCTTT; CDR3aa: CASSPSLGRNSEAFF
abundance: many; j_gene: TRBJ2-6; v_gene: TRBV20-1; d_gene: NA; CDR3nt: TGCAGTGCTAGTGGTCCTGGCTCTGGGGCCAACGTCCTGACTTTC; CDR3aa: CSASGPGSGANVLTF
abundance: many; j_gene: TRBJ2-3; v_gene: TRBV29-1; d_gene: NA; CDR3nt: TGCAGCGTTGAAGGCATCAGGGATTACACAGATACGCAGTATTTT; CDR3aa: CSVEGIRDYTDTQYF